Listed here are 27 T cell receptor beta chains from one sample, sequenced in a study of blood T cell repertoires in COVID-19. Assay: immunoSEQ multiplex PCR; the TCRdb copy retains only in-frame clones and omits some. The top ten clones hold 5.5% to 7% of a sample with about 190,000 clones, roughly 84% of them seen once. Sequencing was done on a sample of peripheral blood. Every receptor here comes from a woman between 40 and 55 years old who had recovered from COVID-19.

The chain employs TRBV19 and TRBJ1-2; 9 bases are a match to TRBD1. The length of the CDR3 is 12 residues. J was trimmed by 8 bases and V by 7 bases; bases with no gene match: 5. CDR1 LNHDA and CDR2 SQIVND come from the germline V gene (reference sequence). In nucleotides, the CDR3 is TGTGCCAGTAAGGGACAGGGTCCCGGCTACACCTTC. Translating it yields CASKGQGPGYTF.

The V call is TRBV12-3 or TRBV12-4, the J call TRBJ2-2, with D hard to call. The CDR3 has 12 residues. With 0 bases removed from V and 7 bases from J, the gap between germline ends came to 3 bases. This chain's CDR3 is CASSLAIGELFF. As DNA, the CDR3 is TGTGCCAGCAGTTTAGCTATCGGGGAGCTGTTTTTT.

The chain employs TRBV29-1 and TRBJ2-7, with 11 bases fitting TRBD2. CDR1 is SQVTM and CDR2 is ANQGSEA in the germline V gene. The CDR3 contains 15 residues. The CDR3 sequence: CSTWGETSGTDEQYF. The CDR3 nucleotides read TGCTCAACGTGGGGGGAGACTAGCGGGACTGACGAGCAGTACTTC.

This clone was recorded a few times. The chain joins TRBV6-5 to TRBJ1-2, with D tentatively TRBD1 (5 bases). Per germline, CDR1 MNHEY and CDR2 SVGAGI. Trimming stripped 10 bases from V and 6 bases from J, with 15 bases between. The CDR3 extends over 12 amino acids. The CDR3 sequence is CATKLMGHGYTF. The CDR3 DNA follows: TGTGCCACTAAATTAATGGGGCATGGCTACACCTTC.

The chain uses TRBV28 and TRBJ1-2, with D hard to call. Per the germline V gene, CDR1 is MDHEN and CDR2 is SYDVKM. V lost 3 bases, J lost 2 bases, and 10 bases lay in between. This CDR3 comprises 14 residues. CDR3 bases: TGTGCCAGCAGTTTCGCGGATCGAAACTATGGCTACACCTTC. Amino acid sequence: CASSFADRNYGYTF.

This chain links TRBV3-1 (or the pseudogene TRBV3-2) with TRBJ2-2; 11 bases map to TRBD2. The CDR3 runs 18 residues. J gave up 2 bases and V 3 bases, and 8 bases lay outside the gene matches. Looked up from germline, CDR1 is LGHDT and CDR2 is YNNKEL (reference sequence). CDR3 in amino acids: CASSQDPGLADNTGELFF. The CDR3 DNA reads as TGTGCCAGCAGCCAGGACCCGGGACTAGCGGATAACACCGGGGAGCTGTTTTTT.

V usage is TRBV30 and J usage is TRBJ2-2, with a tentative D call TRBD2 (6 bases). CDR3 length: 15 residues. With 2 bases removed from V and 1 base from J, the gap between germline ends came to 11 bases. Germline assignment: CDR1 GTSNPN and CDR2 SVGIG (reference sequence). Written as DNA, the CDR3 is TGTGCCTGGAGTCGGGGGACTCAGAACACCGGGGAGCTGTTTTTT. This gives the protein CAWSRGTQNTGELFF.

This rearrangement joins TRBV6-1 to TRBJ2-7; 9 bases fit TRBD1. V shed 2 bases, J shed 4 bases, and the junction held 6 bases outside the gene matches. CDR1 is MNHNS and CDR2 is SASEGT in the germline V gene. CDR3 length equals 15 residues. CDR3 nucleotides: TGTGCCAGCAGTGAAACGGGGACAGGGACGTACGAGCAGTACTTC. Translating gives CASSETGTGTYEQYF.

V usage is TRBV5-8 and J usage is TRBJ1-5; D is uncertain. The CDR3 has 18 amino acids. Trimming pared 2 bases from V and 2 bases from J, leaving 20 bases between. The germline V gene has CDR1 SGHTS and CDR2 YDEGEE. CDR3 in DNA: TGTGCCAGCAGCTTAGAACAGTTCGTGGGTATAGGCAATCAGCCCCAGCATTTT. Amino acids: CASSLEQFVGIGNQPQHF. The entire variable domain, with the rest obtained from reference TRBV5-8 and TRBJ1-5, is as follows: EAGVTQSPTHLIKTRGQQATLRCSPISGHTSVYWYQQALGLGLQFLLWYDEGEERNRGNFPPRFSGRQFPNYSSELNVNALELEDSALYLCASSLEQFVGIGNQPQHFGDGTRLSIL.

This clone has a handful of counts. DNA for the CDR3: TGCAGTGCTAGTCGGGCTAGCGGGAGTGGTGATACGCAGTATTTT. Translating gives CSASRASGSGDTQYF. The chain joins TRBV20-1 to TRBJ2-3; TRBD2 matches 10 bases. After removal of 3 bases from V and 6 bases from J, the junction contained 9 bases not matched to a gene. CDR3 length: 15 residues. From germline, CDR1 is DFQATT and CDR2 SNEGSKA (reference sequence).

The rearrangement links TRBV2 to TRBJ2-7, with 13 bases aligning to TRBD2. The CDR3 runs to 14 residues. V lost 7 bases and J lost 7; bases outside the gene matches: 7. Germline V gene sequence: CDR1 SNHLY, CDR2 FYNNEI. The CDR3 DNA reads TGTGCCAGCACCGAGGGACTAGCGGGAAATGAGCAGTACTTC. Translating it yields CASTEGLAGNEQYF.

The chain uses TRBV3-1 (or the pseudogene TRBV3-2) and TRBJ2-4, with TRBD2 matching 11 bases. CDR1 is LGHDT, CDR2 YNNKEL, per germline (reference sequence). The CDR3 is made up of 14 amino acids. The junction had 4 bases not matched to a gene; V was cut back by 6 bases and J by 6 bases. The CDR3 nucleotides read TGTGCCAGCAGGAAGGGACTAGCGGCAAACATTCAGTACTTC. Its protein is CASRKGLAANIQYF.

The rearrangement uses TRBV5-1 and TRBJ2-7; 9 bases map to TRBD2. This CDR3 contains 15 residues. Germline V gene lookup returns CDR1 SGHRS and CDR2 YFSETQ. The junction had 4 bases not matched to a gene; V was cut back by 1 base and J by 2 bases. CDR3 loop: CASSLQGGRAYEQYF. The CDR3 DNA is TGCGCCAGCAGCTTGCAAGGCGGGAGGGCCTACGAGCAGTACTTC.

This clone is a singleton in its sample. This chain connects TRBV28 to TRBJ1-6; D unclear. The V gene lost 5 bases and the J gene lost 5 bases, with 10 bases spanning the gap. This CDR3 has 14 residues. From germline, CDR1 is MDHEN and CDR2 SYDVKM. The CDR3 protein is CASSRDNDNSPLHF. Here the CDR3 DNA reads TGTGCCAGCAGTAGAGACAACGATAATTCACCCCTCCACTTT. Full variable domain (outside the CDR3, taken from reference TRBV28 and TRBJ1-6): DVKVTQSSRYLVKRTGEKVFLECVQDMDHENMFWYRQDPGLGLRLIYFSYDVKMKEKGDIPEGYSVSREKKERFSLILESASTNQTSMYLCASSRDNDNSPLHFGNGTRLTVT.

The V and J genes are TRBV7-2 and TRBJ2-1; 9 nucleotides agree with TRBD2. The trim removed 2 bases at V and 8 bases at J, leaving 7 bases unmatched. This CDR3 comprises 15 residues. Germline V gives CDR1 SGHTA, CDR2 FQGNSA. The CDR3 loop reads CASSLRLAGTYEQFF. The CDR3 DNA is TGTGCCAGCAGCTTAAGGCTAGCGGGAACGTATGAGCAGTTCTTC. The full variable domain, completed using reference TRBV7-2 and TRBJ2-1, is GAGVSQSPSNKVTEKGKDVELRCDPISGHTALYWYRQSLGQGLEFLIYFQGNSAPDKSGLPSDRFSAERTGGSVSTLTIQRTQQEDSAVYLCASSLRLAGTYEQFFGPGTRLTVL.

This sequence joins TRBV30 and TRBJ1-2; D perhaps matches TRBD1 (6 bases). The length of the CDR3 is 11 residues. Germline V gene lookup returns CDR1 GTSNPN and CDR2 SVGIG (reference sequence). V lost 3 bases and J 8 bases, leaving 10 bases between the germline ends. The CDR3: CAWSLGQGYTF. In DNA, the CDR3 is TGTGCCTGGAGCCTCGGACAGGGCTACACCTTC. Filled out from reference TRBV30 and TRBJ1-2, the complete variable domain reads SQTIHQWPATLVQPVGSPLSLECTVEGTSNPNLYWYRQAAGRGLQLLFYSVGIGQISSEVPQNLSASRPQDRQFILSSKKLLLSDSGFYLCAWSLGQGYTFGSGTRLTVV.

This clone was seen just once. V and J are TRBV18 and TRBJ2-2; D is perhaps TRBD2 (6 bases). The CDR3 is made up of 16 amino acids. V lost 3 bases, J lost 2 bases, and 13 bases lay in between. Germline lookup yields CDR1 KGHSH and CDR2 LQKENI. CDR3 sequence: CASSPIGGTNTGELFF. CDR3 DNA sequence: TGTGCCAGCTCACCGATAGGAGGGACCAACACCGGGGAGCTGTTTTTT.

V is TRBV28 and J is TRBJ1-2; 7 nucleotides agree with TRBD1. V shed 4 bases, J shed 5 bases, and the junction held 4 bases outside the gene matches. Germline V gene data show CDR1 as MDHEN and CDR2 as SYDVKM. This CDR3 spans 13 amino acids. CDR3 nucleotides: TGTGCCAGCAGTTCCCCGGGACAGTATGGCTACACCTTC. Protein product: CASSSPGQYGYTF.

The V and J genes are TRBV7-2 and TRBJ1-3; D not resolved. V lost 1 base, J lost 0 bases, and 4 bases lay in between. CDR3 length: 14 amino acids. Per the germline V gene, CDR1 is SGHTA and CDR2 is FQGNSA. In DNA, the CDR3 is TGTGCCAGCAGCTTAGTAGTCTCTGGAAACACCATATATTTT. Protein product: CASSLVVSGNTIYF.

The chain couples TRBV29-1 to TRBJ1-1, with D perhaps TRBD1 (6 bases). Germline-derived CDR1 and CDR2 are SQVTM and ANQGSEA. The CDR3 extends over 14 amino acids. Trimming pared 4 bases from V and 0 bases from J, leaving 12 bases between. The CDR3 bases are TGCAGCGTTGTACAGGGCTGGGTGAACACTGAAGCTTTCTTT. It translates to CSVVQGWVNTEAFF.

J is TRBJ1-3 and V is TRBV4-1; D unclear. Between the trimmed V and J ends, which lost 0 bases and 2 bases, there was a span of 8 bases. Germline V gene lookup returns CDR1 MGHRA and CDR2 YSYEKL. This CDR3 spans 15 amino acids. The CDR3 protein is CASSQEQITGNTIYF. CDR3 nucleotides: TGCGCCAGCAGCCAAGAACAGATAACTGGAAACACCATATATTTT.

J is TRBJ1-2 and V is TRBV19; TRBD1 aligns across 8 bases. V was clipped by 5 bases and J by 7 bases; unmatched bases: 9. Germline lookup yields CDR1 LNHDA and CDR2 SQIVND (reference sequence). This CDR3 is 14 amino acids long. CDR3 region: CASSPDRGDLGYTF. CDR3 DNA: TGTGCCAGTAGTCCCGACAGGGGAGACCTTGGCTACACCTTC.

The chain employs TRBV9 and TRBJ2-3; TRBD2 aligns across 9 bases. The CDR3 consists of 15 residues. After removal of 2 bases from V and 1 base from J, the junction contained 2 bases not matched to a gene. The germline V gene has CDR1 SGDLS and CDR2 YYNGEE. The DNA of the CDR3 is TGTGCCAGCAGCGTCTCTAGCGGGGGCACAGATACGCAGTATTTT. Translated, it gives CASSVSSGGTDTQYF.

The sample holds one count of this clone. This chain links TRBV7-2 with TRBJ1-5; D is possibly TRBD1 (6 bases). Germline CDR1 is SGHTA and CDR2 is FQGNSA. This CDR3 comprises 15 residues. V was trimmed by 9 bases and J by 1 base, leaving 16 bases between them. The CDR3 DNA reads TGTGCCAGTCAGCTGGGAACAGGGAGCAATCAGCCCCAGCATTTT. This encodes CASQLGTGSNQPQHF.

The chain links TRBV6-5 to TRBJ2-5; D remains ambiguous. Trimming removed 7 bases at V and 7 bases at J, with 10 bases between. Germline-derived CDR1 and CDR2 are MNHEY and SVGAGI. The CDR3 consists of 11 residues. The CDR3 spells CASTDLGTQYF. CDR3 sequence (DNA): TGTGCCAGCACCGACCTAGGGACCCAGTACTTC.

The chain employs TRBV7-2 and TRBJ2-7; no firm D call. The CDR3 has 16 residues. The V end lost 6 bases, the J end lost 0 bases, and 18 bases lay between the germline ends. In germline, CDR1 is SGHTA, CDR2 FQGNSA. The DNA of the CDR3 is TGTGCCAGCAGACAAACCTCAACGGAGCCCTCCTACGAGCAGTACTTC. This encodes CASRQTSTEPSYEQYF.

Only one count was recorded for this clone. The rearrangement links TRBV30 to TRBJ1-5, with TRBD1 identical over 9 bases. Germline CDR1 and CDR2: GTSNPN and SVGIG (reference sequence). V dropped 1 base and J dropped 6; count of bases not matched to a gene: 7. The CDR3 extends over 15 amino acids. Written as DNA, the CDR3 is TGTGCCTGGAGTGGAGGCACAGGGGGCGGTCAGCCCCAGCATTTT. This codes for CAWSGGTGGGQPQHF.